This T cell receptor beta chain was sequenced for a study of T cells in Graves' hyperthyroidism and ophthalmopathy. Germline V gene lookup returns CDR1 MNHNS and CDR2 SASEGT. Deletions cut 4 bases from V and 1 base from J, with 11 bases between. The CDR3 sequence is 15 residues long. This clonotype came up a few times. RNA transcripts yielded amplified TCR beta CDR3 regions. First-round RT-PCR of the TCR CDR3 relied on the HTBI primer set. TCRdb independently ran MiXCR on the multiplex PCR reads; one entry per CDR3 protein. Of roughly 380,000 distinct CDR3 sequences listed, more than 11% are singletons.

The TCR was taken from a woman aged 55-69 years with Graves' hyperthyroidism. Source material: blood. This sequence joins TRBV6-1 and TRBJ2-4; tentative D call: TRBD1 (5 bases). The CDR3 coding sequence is TGTGCCAGCAGTGTACACTCAGGGGCCAAAAACATTCAGTACTTC. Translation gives CASSVHSGAKNIQYF.